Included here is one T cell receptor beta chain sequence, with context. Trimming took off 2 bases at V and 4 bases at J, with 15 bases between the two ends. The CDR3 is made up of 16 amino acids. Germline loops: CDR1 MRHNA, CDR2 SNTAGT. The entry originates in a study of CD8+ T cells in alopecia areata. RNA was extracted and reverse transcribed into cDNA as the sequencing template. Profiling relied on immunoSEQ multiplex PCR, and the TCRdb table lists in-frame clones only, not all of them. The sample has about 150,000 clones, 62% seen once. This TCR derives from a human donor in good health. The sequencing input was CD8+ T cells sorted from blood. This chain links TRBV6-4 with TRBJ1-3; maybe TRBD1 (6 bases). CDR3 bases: TGTGCCAGCAGTGACGGTCGGGGGCGCATAGGAAACACCATATATTTT. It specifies CASSDGRGRIGNTIYF.